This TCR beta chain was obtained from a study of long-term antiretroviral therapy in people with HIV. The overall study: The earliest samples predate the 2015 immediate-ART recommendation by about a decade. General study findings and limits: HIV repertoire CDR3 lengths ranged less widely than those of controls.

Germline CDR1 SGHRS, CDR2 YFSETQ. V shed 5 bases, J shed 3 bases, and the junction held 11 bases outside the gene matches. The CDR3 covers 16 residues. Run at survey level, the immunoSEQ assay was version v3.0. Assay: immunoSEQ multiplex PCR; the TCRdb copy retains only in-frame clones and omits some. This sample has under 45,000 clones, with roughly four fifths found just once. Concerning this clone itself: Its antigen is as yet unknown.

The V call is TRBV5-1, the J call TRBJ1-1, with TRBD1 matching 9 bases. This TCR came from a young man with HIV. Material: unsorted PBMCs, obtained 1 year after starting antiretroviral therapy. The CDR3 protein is CASRELTGGGDTEAFF. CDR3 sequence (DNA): TGCGCCAGCAGGGAATTGACAGGGGGAGGAGACACTGAAGCTTTCTTT.